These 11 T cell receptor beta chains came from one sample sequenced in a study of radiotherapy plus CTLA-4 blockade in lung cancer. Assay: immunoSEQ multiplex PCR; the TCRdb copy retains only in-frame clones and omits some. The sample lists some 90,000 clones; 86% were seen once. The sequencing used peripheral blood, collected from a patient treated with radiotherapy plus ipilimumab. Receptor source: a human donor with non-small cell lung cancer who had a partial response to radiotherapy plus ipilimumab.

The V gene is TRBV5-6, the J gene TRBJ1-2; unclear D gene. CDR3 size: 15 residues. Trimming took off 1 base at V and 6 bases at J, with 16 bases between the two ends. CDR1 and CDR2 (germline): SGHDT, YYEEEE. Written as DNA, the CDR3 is TGTGCCAGCAGCTTGTACCCGGGAGAAAGGGATGGCTACACCTTC. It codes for CASSLYPGERDGYTF.

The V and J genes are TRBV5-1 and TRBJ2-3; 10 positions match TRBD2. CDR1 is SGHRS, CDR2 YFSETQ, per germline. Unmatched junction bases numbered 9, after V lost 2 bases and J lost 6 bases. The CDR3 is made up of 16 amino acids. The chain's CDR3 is CASSFLAGDITDTQYF. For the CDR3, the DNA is TGCGCCAGCAGCTTTCTAGCGGGAGACATCACGGATACGCAGTATTTT.

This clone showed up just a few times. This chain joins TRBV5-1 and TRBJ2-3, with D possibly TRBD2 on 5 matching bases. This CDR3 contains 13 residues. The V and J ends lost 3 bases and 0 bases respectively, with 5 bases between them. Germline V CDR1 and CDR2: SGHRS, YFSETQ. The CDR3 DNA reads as TGCGCCAGCAGCTGGACTAGCACAGATACGCAGTATTTT. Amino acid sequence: CASSWTSTDTQYF.

The DNA of the CDR3 is TGTGCCAGCTCACCACCTTTTCTCGAGACCCAGTACTTC. Amino acid sequence: CASSPPFLETQYF. The chain combines TRBV18 with TRBJ2-5; D is ambiguous. Germline CDR1 and CDR2: KGHSH and LQKENI. V was trimmed by 0 bases and J by 5 bases, leaving 7 bases between them. CDR3 size: 13 residues.

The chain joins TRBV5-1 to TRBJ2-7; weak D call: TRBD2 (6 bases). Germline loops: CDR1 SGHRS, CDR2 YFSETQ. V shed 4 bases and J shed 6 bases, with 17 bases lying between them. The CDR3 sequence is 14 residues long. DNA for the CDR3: TGCGCCAGCAGCATGGACCCCCGGCGGGGCGAGCAGTACTTC. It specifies CASSMDPRRGEQYF.

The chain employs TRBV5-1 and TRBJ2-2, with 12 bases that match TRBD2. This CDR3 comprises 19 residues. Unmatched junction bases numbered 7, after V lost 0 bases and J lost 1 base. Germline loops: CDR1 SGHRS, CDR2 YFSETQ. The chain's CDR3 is CASSLASGLAGWNTGELFF. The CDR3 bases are TGCGCCAGCAGCTTGGCCTCGGGACTAGCGGGTTGGAACACCGGGGAGCTGTTTTTT.

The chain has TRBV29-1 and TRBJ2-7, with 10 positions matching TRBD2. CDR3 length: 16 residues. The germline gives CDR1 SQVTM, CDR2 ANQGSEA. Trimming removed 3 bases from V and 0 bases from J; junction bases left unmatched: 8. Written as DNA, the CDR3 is TGCAGCGTTGAGCCTAGCGGGAGCTTAAGCTCCTACGAGCAGTACGTC. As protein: CSVEPSGSLSSYEQYV.

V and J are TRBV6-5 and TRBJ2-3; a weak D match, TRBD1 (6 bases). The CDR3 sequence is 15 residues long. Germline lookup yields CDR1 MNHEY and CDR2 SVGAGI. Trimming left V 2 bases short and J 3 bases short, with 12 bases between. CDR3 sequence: CASSYPQQGTDTQYF. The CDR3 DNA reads TGTGCCAGCAGTTACCCCCAACAGGGAACAGATACGCAGTATTTT.

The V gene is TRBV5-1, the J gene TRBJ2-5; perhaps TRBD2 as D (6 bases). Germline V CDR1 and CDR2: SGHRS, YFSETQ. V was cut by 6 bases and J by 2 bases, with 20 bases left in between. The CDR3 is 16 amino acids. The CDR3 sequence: CASTGGGRARQETQYF. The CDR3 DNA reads TGCGCCAGCACTGGGGGAGGAAGGGCCCGACAAGAGACCCAGTACTTC.

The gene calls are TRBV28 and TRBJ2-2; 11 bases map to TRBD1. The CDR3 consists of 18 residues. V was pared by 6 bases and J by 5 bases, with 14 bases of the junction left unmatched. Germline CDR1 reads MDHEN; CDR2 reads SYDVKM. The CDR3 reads CASSRGDPGTGGTGELFF. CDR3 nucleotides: TGTGCCAGCAGCAGAGGTGACCCCGGGACAGGGGGAACCGGGGAGCTGTTTTTT.

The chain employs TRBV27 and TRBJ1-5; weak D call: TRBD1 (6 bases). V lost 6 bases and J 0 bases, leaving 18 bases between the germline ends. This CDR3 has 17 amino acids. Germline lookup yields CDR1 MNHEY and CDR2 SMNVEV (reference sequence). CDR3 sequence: CASSRGAIQNSNQPQHF. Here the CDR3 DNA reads TGTGCCAGCAGCCGGGGGGCTATACAGAATAGCAATCAGCCCCAGCATTTT.